This T cell receptor (beta chain) was observed in a study of blood T cell repertoires in COVID-19. Across the study: Specimens from acute and convalescent COVID-19 originated in the United States, Italy and Spain.

Participants were aged about 18 to 100 years from about two dozen US areas. The V and J ends lost 6 bases and 8 bases, in that order; junction bases with no gene match: 6. The CDR3 is made up of 13 amino acids. Only in-frame clones appear in the TCRdb table, and some are missing; sequencing was by immunoSEQ multiplex PCR. Of about 280,000 clones in the sample, roughly 85% were seen once. This receptor was obtained from a woman between 35 and 50 years old who had recovered from COVID-19. The sequencing input was PBMCs or T cells enriched from blood (not recorded which). The gene calls are TRBV12-3 or TRBV12-4 and TRBJ2-1; 8 bases map to TRBD2. CDR3 sequence reads: CASSRSGSDEQFF. DNA of the CDR3: TGTGCCAGCAGCCGCAGCGGGAGTGATGAGCAGTTCTTC.